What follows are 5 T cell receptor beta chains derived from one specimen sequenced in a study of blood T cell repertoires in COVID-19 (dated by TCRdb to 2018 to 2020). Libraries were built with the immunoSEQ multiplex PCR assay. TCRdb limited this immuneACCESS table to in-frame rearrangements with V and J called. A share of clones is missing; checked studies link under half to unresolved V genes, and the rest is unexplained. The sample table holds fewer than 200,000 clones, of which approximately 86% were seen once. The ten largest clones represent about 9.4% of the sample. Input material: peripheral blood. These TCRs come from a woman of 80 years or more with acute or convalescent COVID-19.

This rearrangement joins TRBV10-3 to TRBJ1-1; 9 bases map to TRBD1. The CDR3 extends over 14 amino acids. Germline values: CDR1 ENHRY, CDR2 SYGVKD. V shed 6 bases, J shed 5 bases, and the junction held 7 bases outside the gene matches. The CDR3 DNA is TGTGCCATCAGGGTACAGGGGGCGCAAACTGAAGCTTTCTTT. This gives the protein CAIRVQGAQTEAFF.

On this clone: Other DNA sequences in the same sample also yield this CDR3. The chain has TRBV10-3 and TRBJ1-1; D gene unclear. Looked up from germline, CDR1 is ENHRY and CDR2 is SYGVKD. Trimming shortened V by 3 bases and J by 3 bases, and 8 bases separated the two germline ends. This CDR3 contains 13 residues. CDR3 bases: TGTGCCATCAGTGAACGGGGTGACACTGAAGCTTTCTTT. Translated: CAISERGDTEAFF.

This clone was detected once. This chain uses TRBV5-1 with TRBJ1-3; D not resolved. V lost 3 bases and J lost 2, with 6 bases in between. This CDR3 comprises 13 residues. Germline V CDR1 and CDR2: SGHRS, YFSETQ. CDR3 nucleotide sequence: TGCGCCAGCAGCTCCCGGGCTGGAAACACCATATATTTT. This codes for CASSSRAGNTIYF.

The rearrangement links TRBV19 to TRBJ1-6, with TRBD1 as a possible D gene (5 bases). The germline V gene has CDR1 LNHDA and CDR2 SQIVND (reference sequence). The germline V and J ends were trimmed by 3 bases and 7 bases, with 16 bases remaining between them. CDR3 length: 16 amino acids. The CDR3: CASSIYRGDGNSPLHF. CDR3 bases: TGTGCCAGTAGTATCTATCGGGGGGACGGAAATTCACCCCTCCACTTT.

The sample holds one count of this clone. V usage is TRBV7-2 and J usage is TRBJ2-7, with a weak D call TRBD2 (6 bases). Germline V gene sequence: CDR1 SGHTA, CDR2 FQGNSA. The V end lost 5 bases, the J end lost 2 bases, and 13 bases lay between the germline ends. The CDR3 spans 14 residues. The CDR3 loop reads CASSEGLLPYEQYF. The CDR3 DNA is TGTGCCAGCAGCGAGGGACTCCTGCCCTACGAGCAGTACTTC.